Listed below are T cell receptor beta chains from one sample, sequenced in a study of blood T cell repertoires in COVID-19. Clones were read by immunoSEQ multiplex PCR, and TCRdb kept only the in-frame ones, dropping some. The table lists 250,000 to 300,000 clones, around 89% of them singletons. What was sequenced was peripheral blood. The receptors were sampled from a woman in her twenties or thirties who had recovered from COVID-19. CDR3s include the opening cysteine and the closing phenylalanine or tryptophan. D genes are given only for firm matches. The listing skips clone size in some rows; elsewhere it reads once, few, many or a size class.

j_call: TRBJ2-1; v_call: TRBV9; d_call: .; clone_size: .; cdr3_length: 14; cdr3_aa: CASSPLGTSQEQFF; cdr3_nt: TGTGCCAGCAGCCCGCTCGGGACTTCCCAAGAGCAGTTCTTC
j_call: TRBJ2-7; v_call: TRBV3-1/TRBV3-2; d_call: .; clone_size: .; cdr3_length: 13; cdr3_aa: CASSLPGSYEQYF; cdr3_nt: TGTGCCAGCAGCCTTCCGGGGTCCTACGAGCAGTACTTC
j_call: TRBJ2-3; v_call: TRBV2; d_call: TRBD2; clone_size: .; cdr3_length: 14; cdr3_aa: CASTGTSTPDTQYF; cdr3_nt: TGTGCCAGCACCGGGACTAGCACTCCAGATACGCAGTATTTT
j_call: TRBJ2-5; v_call: TRBV28; d_call: TRBD1; clone_size: .; cdr3_length: 16; cdr3_aa: CASSDFGTDVQETQYF; cdr3_nt: TGTGCCAGCAGCGATTTTGGGACAGACGTCCAAGAGACCCAGTACTTC
j_call: TRBJ1-5; v_call: TRBV7-8; d_call: .; clone_size: once; cdr3_length: 13; cdr3_aa: CASMGGFNQPQHF; cdr3_nt: TGTGCCAGTATGGGGGGGTTCAATCAGCCCCAGCATTTT
j_call: TRBJ2-7; v_call: TRBV5-8; d_call: .; clone_size: .; cdr3_length: 15; cdr3_aa: CASSPRRSLSYEQYF; cdr3_nt: TGTGCCAGCAGCCCGAGGAGGTCCCTCTCCTACGAGCAGTACTTC
j_call: TRBJ2-7; v_call: TRBV2; d_call: .; clone_size: few; cdr3_length: 11; cdr3_aa: CASSALYEQYF; cdr3_nt: TGTGCCAGCAGTGCACTTTACGAGCAGTACTTC
j_call: TRBJ2-7; v_call: TRBV28; d_call: TRBD1; clone_size: .; cdr3_length: 13; cdr3_aa: CASRDRITYEQYF; cdr3_nt: TGTGCCAGCCGGGACAGGATAACCTACGAGCAGTACTTC
j_call: TRBJ2-3; v_call: TRBV5-1; d_call: .; clone_size: .; cdr3_length: 15; cdr3_aa: CASSLISTVTDTQYF; cdr3_nt: TGCGCCAGCAGCTTAATCTCGACAGTCACAGATACGCAGTATTTT
j_call: TRBJ1-2; v_call: TRBV12-3/TRBV12-4; d_call: .; clone_size: .; cdr3_length: 13; cdr3_aa: CASSLQRNYGYTF; cdr3_nt: TGTGCCAGCAGTTTGCAACGGAACTATGGCTACACCTTC
j_call: TRBJ2-7; v_call: TRBV6-6; d_call: TRBD2; clone_size: once; cdr3_length: 12; cdr3_aa: CASSLAGVEQYF; cdr3_nt: TGTGCCAGCAGTCTAGCGGGGGTCGAGCAGTACTTC
j_call: TRBJ1-1; v_call: TRBV7-9; d_call: TRBD1; clone_size: .; cdr3_length: 13; cdr3_aa: CASSSQGAAEAFF; cdr3_nt: TGTGCCAGCAGCTCGCAGGGGGCCGCTGAAGCTTTCTTT
j_call: TRBJ2-7; v_call: TRBV28; d_call: .; clone_size: .; cdr3_length: 15; cdr3_aa: CASQEIQRGEVEQYF; cdr3_nt: TGTGCCAGCCAAGAAATACAACGTGGTGAGGTGGAGCAGTACTTC
j_call: TRBJ2-7; v_call: TRBV10-3; d_call: TRBD2; clone_size: .; cdr3_length: 14; cdr3_aa: CAISESGGSYEQYF; cdr3_nt: TGTGCCATCAGTGAGTCGGGGGGGTCCTACGAGCAGTACTTC
j_call: TRBJ1-4; v_call: TRBV6-5; d_call: .; clone_size: .; cdr3_length: 15; cdr3_aa: CASNTSPAGPEKLFF; cdr3_nt: TGTGCCAGCAATACATCCCCGGCAGGGCCCGAAAAACTGTTTTTT
j_call: TRBJ2-7; v_call: TRBV5-4; d_call: TRBD2; clone_size: .; cdr3_length: 15; cdr3_aa: CASSIAGGLSYEQYF; cdr3_nt: TGTGCCAGCAGCATAGCGGGGGGGCTCTCCTACGAGCAGTACTTC
j_call: TRBJ1-1; v_call: TRBV20-1; d_call: .; clone_size: .; cdr3_length: 14; cdr3_aa: CSASRQIMNTEAFF; cdr3_nt: TGCAGTGCTAGTAGACAGATCATGAACACTGAAGCTTTCTTT
j_call: TRBJ1-5; v_call: TRBV4-2; d_call: TRBD1; clone_size: once; cdr3_length: 15; cdr3_aa: CASSPDRVSNQPQHF; cdr3_nt: TGTGCCAGCAGCCCGGACAGGGTTTCCAATCAGCCCCAGCATTTT
j_call: TRBJ2-3; v_call: TRBV5-1; d_call: .; clone_size: .; cdr3_length: 16; cdr3_aa: CASSLGGTGTTDTQYF; cdr3_nt: TGCGCCAGCAGCTTGGGGGGTACGGGGACTACAGATACGCAGTATTTT
j_call: TRBJ2-2; v_call: TRBV7-3; d_call: .; clone_size: .; cdr3_length: 13; cdr3_aa: CASSLSSTGELFF; cdr3_nt: TGTGCCAGCAGCTTAAGTAGCACCGGGGAGCTGTTTTTT
j_call: TRBJ1-2; v_call: TRBV2; d_call: .; clone_size: few; cdr3_length: 15; cdr3_aa: CASSRDSEAVYGYTF; cdr3_nt: TGTGCCAGCAGTCGAGACAGCGAGGCCGTTTATGGCTACACCTTC
j_call: TRBJ1-1; v_call: TRBV9; d_call: TRBD1; clone_size: .; cdr3_length: 18; cdr3_aa: CASSSRGDRGGVNTEAFF; cdr3_nt: TGTGCCAGCAGCTCCCGTGGGGACAGGGGGGGAGTGAACACTGAAGCTTTCTTT
j_call: TRBJ2-3; v_call: TRBV19; d_call: .; clone_size: .; cdr3_length: 12; cdr3_aa: CASSMRGDTQYF; cdr3_nt: TGTGCCAGTAGTATGCGAGGCGATACGCAGTATTTT
j_call: TRBJ1-4; v_call: TRBV7-2; d_call: .; clone_size: .; cdr3_length: 15; cdr3_aa: CASSSRSATNEKLFF; cdr3_nt: TGTGCCAGCAGCTCCCGGAGCGCAACTAATGAAAAACTGTTTTTT
j_call: TRBJ1-5; v_call: TRBV20-1; d_call: .; clone_size: .; cdr3_length: 17; cdr3_aa: CSASGGVHLFGNQPQHF; cdr3_nt: TGCAGTGCTAGTGGGGGGGTGCATCTCTTCGGCAATCAGCCCCAGCATTTT
j_call: TRBJ1-5; v_call: TRBV10-1; d_call: .; clone_size: .; cdr3_length: 11; cdr3_aa: CASSVRGPQHF; cdr3_nt: TGCGCCAGCAGTGTTAGGGGGCCCCAGCATTTT
j_call: TRBJ1-1; v_call: TRBV4-1; d_call: .; clone_size: .; cdr3_length: 13; cdr3_aa: CASSQVMNTEAFF; cdr3_nt: TGCGCCAGCAGCCAAGTAATGAACACTGAAGCTTTCTTT
j_call: TRBJ1-3; v_call: TRBV9; d_call: TRBD1; clone_size: .; cdr3_length: 14; cdr3_aa: CASNTGTARNTIYF; cdr3_nt: TGTGCCAGCAATACAGGGACAGCCAGAAACACCATATATTTT
j_call: TRBJ2-3; v_call: TRBV3-1/TRBV3-2; d_call: TRBD2; clone_size: .; cdr3_length: 15; cdr3_aa: CASSLTSGFTDTQYF; cdr3_nt: TGTGCCAGCAGCCTGACTAGCGGATTCACAGATACGCAGTATTTT
j_call: TRBJ1-1; v_call: TRBV10-3; d_call: .; clone_size: .; cdr3_length: 17; cdr3_aa: CAISESRGEIMNTEAFF; cdr3_nt: TGTGCCATCAGTGAGTCGAGAGGCGAGATCATGAACACTGAAGCTTTCTTT
j_call: TRBJ2-5; v_call: TRBV12-1; d_call: .; clone_size: .; cdr3_length: 15; cdr3_aa: CASSFPRARRETQYF; cdr3_nt: TGTGCCAGCAGCTTCCCCCGAGCTAGGAGAGAGACCCAGTACTTC
j_call: TRBJ1-6; v_call: TRBV2; d_call: .; clone_size: few; cdr3_length: 13; cdr3_aa: CASTEEYNSPLHF; cdr3_nt: TGTGCCAGCACTGAGGAGTATAATTCACCCCTCCACTTT
j_call: TRBJ2-1; v_call: TRBV5-1; d_call: TRBD2; clone_size: .; cdr3_length: 16; cdr3_aa: CASSLEASGGWNEQFF; cdr3_nt: TGCGCCAGCAGCTTGGAGGCTAGCGGGGGATGGAATGAGCAGTTCTTC
j_call: TRBJ1-1; v_call: TRBV6-5; d_call: TRBD1; clone_size: few; cdr3_length: 12; cdr3_aa: CASRDRGTEAFF; cdr3_nt: TGTGCCAGCAGGGACAGGGGCACTGAAGCTTTCTTT
j_call: TRBJ2-7; v_call: TRBV5-6; d_call: .; clone_size: .; cdr3_length: 16; cdr3_aa: CASSLVSGTTLYEQYF; cdr3_nt: TGTGCCAGCAGCTTGGTTAGCGGAACGACACTCTACGAGCAGTACTTC
j_call: TRBJ2-7; v_call: TRBV7-6; d_call: .; clone_size: .; cdr3_length: 14; cdr3_aa: CASSLLVSSYEQYF; cdr3_nt: TGTGCCAGCAGCTTACTCGTGAGCTCCTACGAGCAGTACTTC